Reported below is one T cell receptor beta chain. The data stem from a study of cytomegalovirus exposure and HLA in healthy donors. The PCR used 60 Vbeta and 13 Jbeta primers. Generated by immunoSEQ multiplex PCR, the TCRdb table keeps only in-frame clones and is missing some. This table has more than 85,000 clones, more than 60% appearing once. This CDR3 is 15 amino acids long. V shed 0 bases and J 3 bases; nucleotides not matched to a gene: 4. The germline V gene has CDR1 SGHTA and CDR2 FQGNSA. Sequencing was carried out using PBMCs. The V call is TRBV7-2, the J call TRBJ2-5; 7 nucleotides line up with TRBD2. This clonotype was obtained from a male donor in good health and CMV-seronegative. The CDR3 sequence is CASSLAASGKETQYF. CDR3 nucleotide sequence: TGTGCCAGCAGCTTAGCTGCTAGCGGAAAAGAGACCCAGTACTTC.